This T cell receptor beta chain was observed in a study of blood T cell repertoires in COVID-19. The repertoire was sequenced with immunoSEQ multiplex PCR; TCRdb's copy has only in-frame clones and lacks some. Of just over 70,000 clones in the sample, about 80% were seen once. Per germline, CDR1 LNHDA and CDR2 SQIVND (reference sequence). This CDR3 comprises 14 residues. Trimming stripped 1 base from V and 5 bases from J, with 11 bases between. This chain uses TRBV19 with TRBJ1-1; D is unresolved. What was sequenced was peripheral blood. The origin of this receptor is a man between 65 and 85 years old who had recovered from COVID-19. CDR3 sequence: CASSIVRGKTEAFF. As DNA, the CDR3 is TGTGCCAGTAGTATAGTGAGAGGGAAGACTGAAGCTTTCTTT. The variable domain in full, completed from reference TRBV19 and TRBJ1-1, reads DGGITQSPKYLFRKEGQNVTLSCEQNLNHDAMYWYRQDPGQGLRLIYYSQIVNDFQKGDIAEGYSVSREKKESFPLTVTSAQKNPTAFYLCASSIVRGKTEAFFGQGTRLTVV.